This TCR beta chain was sequenced during a study of shared clonotypes between healthy human individuals. Libraries were prepared by immunoSEQ multiplex PCR; TCRdb keeps only in-frame clonotypes and omits some of them. The sample has about 2.3 million clones, 93% seen once. Germline V lookup: CDR1 SGDLS, CDR2 YYNGEE. V was trimmed by 0 bases and J by 0 bases, leaving 6 bases between them. This CDR3 comprises 15 residues. The source of this sequence is a man younger than 30 in good health. Some clones in this sample may be carry-over from other donors' samples. V and J are TRBV9 and TRBJ2-2, with D unclear. The source material was naive CD4+ T cells from PBMCs. Subset: CD45RA+ positively selected. CDR3 nucleotide sequence: TGTGCCAGCAGCGTAGGAGAGACGAACACCGGGGAGCTGTTTTTT. Residues: CASSVGETNTGELFF.